This TCR beta chain was documented in a study of blood T cells in healthy people across ages. Broader study findings: With donor CMV status unknown, expanded clonotype changes were possibly confounded. With age, beta diversity per million T cells declined roughly linearly, significantly by roughly 40.

Trimming took 3 bases from V and 4 from J; bases not matched to a gene: 5. From germline, CDR1 is LNHDA and CDR2 SQIVND (reference sequence). CDR3 length equals 15 residues. Using a J-beta primer mix together with a sample-barcoded 5' primer, a second PCR was run for about 7 to 12 cycles. The template-switch adaptor, which had 12 random nucleotides, put a tag on each cDNA molecule. TCRdb ran MiXCR on the 5' RACE reads and lists one entry per CDR3 protein. This sample carries about 640,000 distinct CDR3 sequences, roughly 53% of them seen once, and the ten largest clones take around 37%. As concerns this clonotype: Its matching antigen is unknown.

The sample comprised blood. The chain joins TRBV19 to TRBJ2-2, with 7 bases fitting TRBD1. The clonotype comes from a man between 60 and 75 years old in good health. The CDR3 DNA reads as TGTGCCAGTAGTATTGGGACAGCCTTCACCGGGGAGCTGTTTTTT. Translating it yields CASSIGTAFTGELFF.